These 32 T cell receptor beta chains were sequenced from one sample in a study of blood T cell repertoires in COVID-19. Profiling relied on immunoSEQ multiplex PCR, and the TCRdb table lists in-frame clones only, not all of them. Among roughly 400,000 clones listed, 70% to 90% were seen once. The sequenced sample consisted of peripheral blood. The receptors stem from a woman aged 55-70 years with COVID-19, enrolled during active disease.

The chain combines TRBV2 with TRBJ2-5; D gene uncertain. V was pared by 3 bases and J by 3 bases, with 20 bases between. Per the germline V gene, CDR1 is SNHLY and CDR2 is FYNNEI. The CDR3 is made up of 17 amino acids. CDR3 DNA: TGTGCCAGCAGTGACGGAGAAGCCCGAGGTAGAGAAGAGACCCAGTACTTC. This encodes CASSDGEARGREETQYF.

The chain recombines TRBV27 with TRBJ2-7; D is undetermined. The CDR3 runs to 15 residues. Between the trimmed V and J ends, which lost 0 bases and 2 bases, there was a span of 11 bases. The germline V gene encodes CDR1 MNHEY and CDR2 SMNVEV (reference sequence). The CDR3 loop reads CASSLSKSRTYEQYF. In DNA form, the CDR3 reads TGTGCCAGCAGTTTATCGAAGTCCAGGACCTACGAGCAGTACTTC.

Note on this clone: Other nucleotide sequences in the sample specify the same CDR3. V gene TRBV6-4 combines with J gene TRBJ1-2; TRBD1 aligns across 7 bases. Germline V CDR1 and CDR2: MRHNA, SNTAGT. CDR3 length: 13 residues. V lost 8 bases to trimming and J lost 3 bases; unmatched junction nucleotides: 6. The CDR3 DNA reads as TGTGCCAGCCGAAGGACAGGAGACTATGGCTACACCTTC. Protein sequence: CASRRTGDYGYTF.

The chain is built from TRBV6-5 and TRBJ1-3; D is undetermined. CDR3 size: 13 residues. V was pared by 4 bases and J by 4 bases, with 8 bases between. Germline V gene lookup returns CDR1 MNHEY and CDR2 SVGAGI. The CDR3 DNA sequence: TGTGCCAGCAGTTTCACGAGGGGAAACACCATATATTTT. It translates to CASSFTRGNTIYF.

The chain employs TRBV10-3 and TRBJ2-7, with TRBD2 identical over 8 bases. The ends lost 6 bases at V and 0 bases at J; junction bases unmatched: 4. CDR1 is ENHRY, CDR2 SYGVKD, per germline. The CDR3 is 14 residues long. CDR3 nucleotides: TGTGCCATCAGCGGGCGGGGGGCCTCCTACGAGCAGTACTTC. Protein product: CAISGRGASYEQYF.

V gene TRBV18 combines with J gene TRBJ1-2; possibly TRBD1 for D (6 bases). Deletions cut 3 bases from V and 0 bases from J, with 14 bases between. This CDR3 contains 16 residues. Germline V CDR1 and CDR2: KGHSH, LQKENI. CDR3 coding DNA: TGTGCCAGCTCACCTCTGGACAGCGACGCTAACTATGGCTACACCTTC. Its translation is CASSPLDSDANYGYTF.

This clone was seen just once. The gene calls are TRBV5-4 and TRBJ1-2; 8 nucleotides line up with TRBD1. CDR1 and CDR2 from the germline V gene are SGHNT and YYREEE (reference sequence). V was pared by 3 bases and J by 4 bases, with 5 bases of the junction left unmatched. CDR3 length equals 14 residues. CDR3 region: CASSSGQAAYGYTF. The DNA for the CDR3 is TGTGCCAGCAGCTCGGGACAGGCGGCCTATGGCTACACCTTC.

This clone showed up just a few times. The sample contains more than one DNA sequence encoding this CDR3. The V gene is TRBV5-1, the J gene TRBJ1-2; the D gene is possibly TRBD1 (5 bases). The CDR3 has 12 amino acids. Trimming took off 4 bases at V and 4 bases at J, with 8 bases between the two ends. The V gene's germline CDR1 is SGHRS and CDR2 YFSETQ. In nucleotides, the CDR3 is TGCGCCAGCAGCCCGGACACCTATGGCTACACCTTC. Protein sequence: CASSPDTYGYTF.

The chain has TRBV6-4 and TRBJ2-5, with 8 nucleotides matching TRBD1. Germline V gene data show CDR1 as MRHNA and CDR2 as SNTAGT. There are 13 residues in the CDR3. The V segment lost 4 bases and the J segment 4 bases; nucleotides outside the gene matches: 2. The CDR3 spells CASSGDRGETQYF. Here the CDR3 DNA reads TGTGCCAGCAGTGGTGACAGGGGAGAGACCCAGTACTTC.

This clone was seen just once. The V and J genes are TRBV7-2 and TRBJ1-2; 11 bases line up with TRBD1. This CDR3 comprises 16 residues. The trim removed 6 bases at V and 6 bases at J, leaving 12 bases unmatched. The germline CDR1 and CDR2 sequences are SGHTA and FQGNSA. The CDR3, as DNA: TGTGCCAGCAGGGCCGGGACAGGGGGGGGATCGCATGGCTACACCTTC. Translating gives CASRAGTGGGSHGYTF.

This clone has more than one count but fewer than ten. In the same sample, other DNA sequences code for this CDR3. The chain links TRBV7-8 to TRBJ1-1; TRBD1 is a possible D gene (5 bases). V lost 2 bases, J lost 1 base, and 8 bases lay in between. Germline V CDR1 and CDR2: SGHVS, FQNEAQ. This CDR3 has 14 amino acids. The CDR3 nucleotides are TGTGCCAGCAGCTTAAGGACACCGAACACTGAAGCTTTCTTT. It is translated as CASSLRTPNTEAFF.

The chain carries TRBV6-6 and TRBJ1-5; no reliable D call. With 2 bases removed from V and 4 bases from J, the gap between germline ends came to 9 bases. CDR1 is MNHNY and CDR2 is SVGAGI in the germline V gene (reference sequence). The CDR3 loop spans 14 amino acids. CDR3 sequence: CASSYGGANQPQHF. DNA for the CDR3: TGTGCCAGCAGTTACGGCGGAGCTAATCAGCCCCAGCATTTT.

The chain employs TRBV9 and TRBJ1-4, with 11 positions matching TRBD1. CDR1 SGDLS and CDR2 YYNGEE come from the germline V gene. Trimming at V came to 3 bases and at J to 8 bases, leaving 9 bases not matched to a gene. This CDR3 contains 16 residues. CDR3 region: CASSEGDRGRVEKLFF. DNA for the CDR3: TGTGCCAGCAGCGAAGGGGACAGGGGGAGAGTGGAAAAACTGTTTTTT.

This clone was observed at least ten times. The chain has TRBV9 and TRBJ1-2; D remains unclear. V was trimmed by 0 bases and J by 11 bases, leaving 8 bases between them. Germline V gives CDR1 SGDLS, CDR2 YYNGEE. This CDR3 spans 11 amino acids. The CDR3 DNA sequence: TGTGCCAGCAGCGTAGGTTTAGTGTACACCTTC. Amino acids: CASSVGLVYTF.

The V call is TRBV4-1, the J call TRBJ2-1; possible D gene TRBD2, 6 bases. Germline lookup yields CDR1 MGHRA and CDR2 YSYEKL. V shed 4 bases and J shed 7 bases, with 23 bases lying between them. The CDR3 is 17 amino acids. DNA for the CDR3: TGCGCCAGCAGCCTCGGAGCGAGGCCGAGGGGAGGAAATGAGCAGTTCTTC. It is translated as CASSLGARPRGGNEQFF.

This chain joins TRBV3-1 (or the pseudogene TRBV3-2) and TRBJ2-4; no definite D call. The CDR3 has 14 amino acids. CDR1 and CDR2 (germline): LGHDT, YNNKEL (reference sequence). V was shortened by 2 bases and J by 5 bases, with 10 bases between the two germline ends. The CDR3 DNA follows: TGTGCCAGCAGCCAACGGCCCCGGGAAAACATTCAGTACTTC. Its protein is CASSQRPRENIQYF.

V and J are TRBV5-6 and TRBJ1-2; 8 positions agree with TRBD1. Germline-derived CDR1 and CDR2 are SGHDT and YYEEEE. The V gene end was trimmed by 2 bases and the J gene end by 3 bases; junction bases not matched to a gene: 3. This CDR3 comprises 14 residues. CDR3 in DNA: TGTGCCAGCAGCTTCAAGGACAGGGACTATGGCTACACCTTC. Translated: CASSFKDRDYGYTF.

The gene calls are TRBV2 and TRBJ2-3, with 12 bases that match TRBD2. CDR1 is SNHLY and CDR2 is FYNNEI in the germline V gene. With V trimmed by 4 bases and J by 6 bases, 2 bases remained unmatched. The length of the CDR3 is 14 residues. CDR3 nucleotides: TGTGCCAGCAGTGGGACTAGCGGGGTTGATACGCAGTATTTT. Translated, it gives CASSGTSGVDTQYF. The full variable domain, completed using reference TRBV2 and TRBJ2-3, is EPEVTQTPSHQVTQMGQEVILRCVPISNHLYFYWYRQILGQKVEFLVSFYNNEISEKSEIFDDQFSVERPDGSNFTLKIRSTKLEDSAMYFCASSGTSGVDTQYFGPGTRLTVL.

This chain's CDR3 is CATSRRGQPQHF. The CDR3 coding sequence is TGTGCCACCAGCAGAAGGGGTCAGCCCCAGCATTTT. The chain carries TRBV15 and TRBJ1-5, with a tentative D call TRBD1 (5 bases). Germline V gene lookup returns CDR1 LNHNV and CDR2 YYDKDF (reference sequence). This CDR3 is 12 amino acids long. Trimming cost V 2 bases and J 6 bases, with 5 bases left between them.

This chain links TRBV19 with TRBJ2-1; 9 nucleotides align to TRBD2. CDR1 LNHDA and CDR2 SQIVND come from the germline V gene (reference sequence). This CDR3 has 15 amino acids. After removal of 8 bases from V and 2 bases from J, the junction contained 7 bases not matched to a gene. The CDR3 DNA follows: TGTGCCAGTGAAAGCCGCGGGGGGGCCTACAATGAGCAGTTCTTC. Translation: CASESRGGAYNEQFF.

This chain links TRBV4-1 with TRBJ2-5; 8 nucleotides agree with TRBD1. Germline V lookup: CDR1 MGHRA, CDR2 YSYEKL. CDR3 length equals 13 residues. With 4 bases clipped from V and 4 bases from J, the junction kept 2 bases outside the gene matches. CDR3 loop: CASSRGQGETQYF. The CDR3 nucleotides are TGCGCCAGCAGCCGAGGACAGGGAGAGACCCAGTACTTC.

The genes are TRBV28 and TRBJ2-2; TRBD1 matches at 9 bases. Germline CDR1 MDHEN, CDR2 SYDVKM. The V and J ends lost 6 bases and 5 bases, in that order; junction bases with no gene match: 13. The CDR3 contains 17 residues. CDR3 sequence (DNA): TGTGCCAGCAGGTTTCCAACGGGACAGGGTGGTACCGGGGAGCTGTTTTTT. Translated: CASRFPTGQGGTGELFF. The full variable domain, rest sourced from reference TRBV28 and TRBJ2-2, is DVKVTQSSRYLVKRTGEKVFLECVQDMDHENMFWYRQDPGLGLRLIYFSYDVKMKEKGDIPEGYSVSREKKERFSLILESASTNQTSMYLCASRFPTGQGGTGELFFGEGSRLTVL.

The CDR3 sequence is CASSAALEGNTGELFF. Here the CDR3 DNA reads TGTGCCAGCAGTGCCGCCCTGGAGGGGAACACCGGGGAGCTGTTTTTT. V gene TRBV2 combines with J gene TRBJ2-2; D may be TRBD2 (6 bases). The V and J ends lost 4 bases and 1 base respectively, with 13 bases between them. Germline V lookup: CDR1 SNHLY, CDR2 FYNNEI. This CDR3 contains 16 residues.

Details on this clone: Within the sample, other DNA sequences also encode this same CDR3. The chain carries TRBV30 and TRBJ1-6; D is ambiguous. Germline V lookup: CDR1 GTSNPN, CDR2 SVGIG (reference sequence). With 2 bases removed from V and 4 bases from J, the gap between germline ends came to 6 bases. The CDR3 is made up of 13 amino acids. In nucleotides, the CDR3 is TGTGCCTGGAGTAGTCAGTATAATTCACCCCTCCACTTT. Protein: CAWSSQYNSPLHF.

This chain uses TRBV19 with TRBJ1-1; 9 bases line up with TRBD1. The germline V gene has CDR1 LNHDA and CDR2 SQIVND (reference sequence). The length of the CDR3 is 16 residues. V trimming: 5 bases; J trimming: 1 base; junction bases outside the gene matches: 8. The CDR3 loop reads CASSGTGFAGNTEAFF. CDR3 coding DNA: TGTGCCAGTAGTGGGACAGGGTTCGCGGGGAACACTGAAGCTTTCTTT.

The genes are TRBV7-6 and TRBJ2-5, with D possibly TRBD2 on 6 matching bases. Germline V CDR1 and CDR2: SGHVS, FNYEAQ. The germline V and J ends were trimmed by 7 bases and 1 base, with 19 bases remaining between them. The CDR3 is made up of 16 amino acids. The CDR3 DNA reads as TGTGCCAGCACCCCGGTGGCTAGCGAACCCCAAGAGACCCAGTACTTC. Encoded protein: CASTPVASEPQETQYF.

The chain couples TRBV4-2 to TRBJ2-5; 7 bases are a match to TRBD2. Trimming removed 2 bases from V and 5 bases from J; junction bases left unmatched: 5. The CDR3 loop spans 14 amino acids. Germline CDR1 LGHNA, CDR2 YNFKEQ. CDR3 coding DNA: TGTGCCAGCAGCCAAAAATCGGGGGGTGAGACCCAGTACTTC. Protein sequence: CASSQKSGGETQYF.

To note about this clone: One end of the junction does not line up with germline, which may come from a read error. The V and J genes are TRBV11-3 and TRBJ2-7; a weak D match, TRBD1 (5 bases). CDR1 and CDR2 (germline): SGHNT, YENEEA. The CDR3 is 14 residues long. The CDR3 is CASSLGPTAYEQYF. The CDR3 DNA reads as TGTGCCAGCAGTTTAGGACCGACAGCCTACGAGCAGTACTTC.

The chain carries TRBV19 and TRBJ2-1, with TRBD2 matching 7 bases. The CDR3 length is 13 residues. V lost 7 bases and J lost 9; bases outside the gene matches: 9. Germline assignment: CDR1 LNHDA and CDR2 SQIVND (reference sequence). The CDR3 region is CASNLGRGSEQFF. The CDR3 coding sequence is TGTGCCAGTAACCTGGGGAGGGGCAGTGAGCAGTTCTTC.

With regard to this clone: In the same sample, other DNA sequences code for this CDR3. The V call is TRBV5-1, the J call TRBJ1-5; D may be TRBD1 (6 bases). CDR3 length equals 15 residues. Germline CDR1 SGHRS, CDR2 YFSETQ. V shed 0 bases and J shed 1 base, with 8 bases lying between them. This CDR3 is CASSLGDRSNQPQHF. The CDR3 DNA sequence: TGCGCCAGCAGCTTGGGAGACAGGAGCAATCAGCCCCAGCATTTT.

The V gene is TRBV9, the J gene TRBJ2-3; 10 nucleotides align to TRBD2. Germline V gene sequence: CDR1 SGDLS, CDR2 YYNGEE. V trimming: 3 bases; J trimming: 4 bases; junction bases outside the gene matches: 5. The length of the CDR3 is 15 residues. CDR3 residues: CASSDSGGSSDTQYF. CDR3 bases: TGTGCCAGCAGCGATAGCGGGGGGTCCTCAGATACGCAGTATTTT.

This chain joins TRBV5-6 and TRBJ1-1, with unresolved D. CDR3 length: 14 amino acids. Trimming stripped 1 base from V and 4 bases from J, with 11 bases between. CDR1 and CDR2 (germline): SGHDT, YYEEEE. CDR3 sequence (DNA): TGTGCCAGCAGCTTGTGGCAGGATGGCACTGAAGCTTTCTTT. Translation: CASSLWQDGTEAFF.